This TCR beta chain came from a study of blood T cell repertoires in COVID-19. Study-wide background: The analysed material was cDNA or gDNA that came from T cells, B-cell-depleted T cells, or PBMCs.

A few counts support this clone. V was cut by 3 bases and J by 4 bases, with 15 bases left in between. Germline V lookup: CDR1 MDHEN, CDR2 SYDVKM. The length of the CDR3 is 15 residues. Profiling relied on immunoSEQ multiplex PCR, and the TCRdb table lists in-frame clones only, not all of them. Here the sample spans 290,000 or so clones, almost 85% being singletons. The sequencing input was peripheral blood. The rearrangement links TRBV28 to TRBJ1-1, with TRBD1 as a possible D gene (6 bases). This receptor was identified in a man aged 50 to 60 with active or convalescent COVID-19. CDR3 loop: CASSFSTGSGTEAFF. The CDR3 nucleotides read TGTGCCAGCAGTTTTTCTACAGGGTCCGGCACTGAAGCTTTCTTT.